This entry concerns a single T cell receptor beta chain. Its target is unknown. An oligonucleotide containing a UMI was ligated to the 3' end of TCR cDNA. Four PCR rounds used nested alpha and beta constant region primers plus the SP2 primer. TCRdb re-analysed the 5' RACE reads in MiXCR, keeping a single row per CDR3 protein. The profile shows around 30,000 distinct CDR3 sequences, over 15% of them singletons. These data belong to a study of naive and memory T cell subsets. Study outcomes and limitations: The RNA method is potentially sensitive to activation and differentiation changes.

The CDR3 covers 14 residues. Trimming took 5 bases from V and 0 from J, leaving 8 bases between them. Germline lookup yields CDR1 SGHRS and CDR2 YFSETQ. The gene calls are TRBV5-1 and TRBJ2-2; the D is unclear. The clonotype originates from a female donor in good health. The CDR3 DNA sequence: TGCGCCAGCAGTATTGGGCCGAACACCGGGGAGCTGTTTTTT. Protein sequence: CASSIGPNTGELFF.